These T cell receptor beta chains were read from a single sample in a study of T-cell memory formation after mild COVID-19. TCRdb reprocessed the 5' RACE reads via MiXCR and lists one record per CDR3 protein. The table includes 350,000 to 500,000 distinct CDR3 sequences, about 19% detected once. Input material: PBMCs or a T cell subset sorted from them (not recorded which). These receptors all stem from an adult woman who had mild COVID-19 (a few samples of this study predate the infection). Cell type and time point are not known. CDR3s include the opening cysteine and the closing phenylalanine or tryptophan. The D gene is left open where the match is weak. Size values are once, few and many counts, or a class for expanded clones, and some rows have none.

j_gene | v_gene | abundance | d_gene | CDR3aa | CDR3nt
TRBJ2-2 | TRBV2 | . | . | CASREGTDTGELFF | TGTGCCAGCAGGGAGGGGACGGACACCGGGGAGCTGTTTTTT
TRBJ1-5 | TRBV18 | . | . | CASSPPNPRQEQKQPQHF | TGTGCCAGCTCACCACCGAATCCGAGACAGGAACAGAAGCAGCCCCAGCATTTT
TRBJ2-3 | TRBV5-1 | . | . | CASSLDPHSTDTQYF | TGCGCCAGCAGCTTGGACCCCCACAGCACAGATACGCAGTATTTT
TRBJ2-1 | TRBV20-1 | many | . | CSARGPGAGYEQFF | TGCAGTGCTAGAGGCCCGGGGGCGGGGTATGAGCAGTTCTTC
TRBJ1-4 | TRBV7-9 | few | . | CASSTGTNEKLFF | TGTGCCAGCAGCACAGGGACAAATGAAAAACTGTTTTTT
TRBJ2-3 | TRBV12-3/TRBV12-4 | few | TRBD1 | CASSWTGGSTDTQYF | TGTGCCAGCAGTTGGACAGGGGGATCCACAGATACGCAGTATTTT
TRBJ2-1 | TRBV4-3 | . | TRBD2 | CASSQAAGTSAYNEQFF | TGCGCCAGCAGCCAAGCCGCCGGGACTAGCGCATACAATGAGCAGTTCTTC
TRBJ1-2 | TRBV12-3/TRBV12-4 | . | . | CASSLSLGGYTF | TGTGCCAGCAGTTTAAGTCTGGGGGGCTACACCTTC
TRBJ2-3 | TRBV4-1 | . | . | CASSQGTGVSTDTQYF | TGCGCCAGCAGCCAAGGGACGGGGGTCAGCACAGATACGCAGTATTTT
TRBJ2-1 | TRBV5-1 | . | . | CASSLGSVNNEQFF | TGCGCCAGCAGCTTGGGCTCCGTGAACAATGAGCAGTTCTTC
TRBJ1-3 | TRBV15 | . | . | CATSRASGNTIYF | TGTGCCACCAGCAGGGCCTCTGGAAACACCATATATTTT
TRBJ2-1 | TRBV6-5 | . | TRBD1 | CASSYGTGAPYNEQFF | TGTGCCAGCAGTTACGGGACAGGCGCCCCCTACAATGAGCAGTTCTTC
TRBJ2-7 | TRBV7-9 | few | TRBD1 | CASGETGYLF | TGTGCCAGCGGGGAGACAGGGTATCTCTTC
TRBJ1-1 | TRBV20-1 | . | . | CSARTAGAANTEAFF | TGCAGTGCTAGGACGGCAGGGGCCGCGAACACTGAAGCTTTCTTT
TRBJ1-1 | TRBV7-3 | . | . | CASSLGSPGGGGNTEAFF | TGTGCCAGCAGCTTAGGATCGCCCGGGGGCGGGGGAAACACTGAAGCTTTCTTT
TRBJ1-4 | TRBV5-1 | few | . | CASSLGTATSEKLFF | TGCGCCAGCAGCTTGGGGACAGCTACTAGTGAAAAACTGTTTTTT
TRBJ1-5 | TRBV12-3/TRBV12-4 | . | . | CASSTSGGNQPQHF | TGTGCCAGCAGTACAAGCGGTGGCAATCAGCCCCAGCATTTT
TRBJ2-7 | TRBV30 | few | . | CAWSVATYEQYF | TGTGCCTGGAGTGTTGCTACCTACGAGCAGTACTTC
TRBJ2-1 | TRBV20-1 | few | . | CSARETSRSSYNEQFF | TGCAGTGCTAGAGAAACTTCCCGAAGCTCCTACAATGAGCAGTTCTTC
TRBJ1-3 | TRBV18 | . | TRBD1 | CASSPGTGDSGNTIYF | TGTGCCAGCTCACCCGGGACAGGGGATTCTGGAAACACCATATATTTT
TRBJ2-5 | TRBV12-3/TRBV12-4 | few | . | CASSLRRTEETQYF | TGTGCCAGCAGTTTACGACGGACAGAAGAGACCCAGTACTTC
TRBJ1-2 | TRBV29-1 | few | . | CSAINRDSYGYTF | TGCAGCGCAATTAACAGGGATTCCTATGGCTACACCTTC
TRBJ2-5 | TRBV7-9 | few | . | CASSLGMETQYF | TGTGCCAGCAGCTTGGGGATGGAGACCCAGTACTTC
TRBJ2-7 | TRBV12-3/TRBV12-4 | few | . | CASSLVLGTRAREQYF | TGTGCCAGCAGTTTGGTTCTCGGGACGCGCGCCAGGGAGCAGTACTTC
TRBJ2-7 | TRBV27 | . | . | CASHSLGARETYEQYF | TGTGCCAGCCACTCTTTGGGGGCGCGGGAGACCTACGAGCAGTACTTC
TRBJ1-5 | TRBV7-8 | . | . | CASSPVGWISNQPQHF | TGTGCCAGCAGCCCCGTAGGGTGGATAAGCAATCAGCCCCAGCATTTT
TRBJ1-2 | TRBV30 | . | . | CAWRDWVYGYTF | TGTGCCTGGCGGGACTGGGTCTATGGCTACACCTTC
TRBJ1-5 | TRBV7-3 | few | . | CASSLGRYQPQHF | TGTGCCAGCAGCTTAGGCAGATATCAGCCCCAGCATTTT
TRBJ2-3 | TRBV20-1 | . | TRBD2 | CSAPSGLAATDTQYF | TGCAGTGCCCCAAGTGGACTAGCGGCCACAGATACGCAGTATTTT
TRBJ2-3 | TRBV12-3/TRBV12-4 | . | . | CASSLGLGGSTDTQYF | TGTGCCAGCAGTTTAGGTTTAGGAGGCAGCACAGATACGCAGTATTTT
TRBJ2-2 | TRBV7-6 | . | . | CASSSRRSINTGELYF | TGTGCCAGCAGCTCTCGACGGAGTATTAACACCGGGGAGCTGTATTTT
TRBJ2-2 | TRBV14 | . | TRBD1 | CASSQIRGRSGELFF | TGTGCCAGCAGCCAAATCAGGGGGCGGTCCGGGGAGCTGTTTTTT
TRBJ2-3 | TRBV9 | many | TRBD2 | CASSPWTSRNTDTQYF | TGTGCCAGCAGCCCCTGGACTAGCAGAAACACAGATACGCAGTATTTT
TRBJ2-7 | TRBV14 | . | . | CASRHASASFGEQYF | TGTGCCAGCAGACACGCGTCGGCGTCCTTCGGCGAGCAGTACTTC
TRBJ1-6 | TRBV6-1 | few | . | CASRELRGIGYNSPLHF | TGTGCCAGCAGGGAACTTCGTGGAATTGGGTATAATTCACCCCTCCACTTT
TRBJ2-1 | TRBV12-3/TRBV12-4 | few | TRBD2 | CASRLASGGVEQFF | TGTGCCAGCAGATTGGCTAGCGGGGGTGTTGAGCAGTTCTTC
TRBJ2-7 | TRBV24-1 | . | TRBD2 | CATSDGAGGPYEQYF | TGTGCCACCAGTGATGGAGCGGGAGGGCCTTACGAGCAGTACTTC
TRBJ2-5 | TRBV24-1 | many | . | CASATTVSGTQYF | TGTGCCTCCGCAACGACGGTGAGCGGAACCCAGTACTTC
TRBJ2-1 | TRBV30 | few | TRBD2 | CAWGTTYNEQFF | TGTGCCTGGGGGACTACTTACAATGAGCAGTTCTTC
TRBJ1-3 | TRBV13 | . | . | CASQLKGAGSRNTIYF | TGTGCCAGTCAGCTGAAAGGGGCAGGGAGCCGAAACACCATATATTTT
TRBJ2-2 | TRBV2 | . | TRBD1 | CASSVEGGTVFF | TGTGCCAGCAGTGTTGAAGGGGGCACGGTGTTTTTT
TRBJ1-1 | TRBV10-3 | . | . | CAISEPGLTVRAFF | TGTGCCATCAGTGAGCCCGGTTTGACGGTAAGAGCTTTCTTT
TRBJ1-1 | TRBV19 | . | . | CASKEQGISNTEAFF | TGTGCCAGTAAGGAGCAGGGAATATCTAACACTGAAGCTTTCTTT
TRBJ2-7 | TRBV6-5 | . | TRBD2 | CASTGTSGPYEQYF | TGTGCCAGCACTGGGACTAGCGGGCCTTACGAGCAGTACTTC
TRBJ2-2 | TRBV6-6 | few | TRBD1 | CASRPTGTNTGELFF | TGTGCCAGCAGACCGACAGGGACGAACACCGGGGAGCTGTTTTTT
TRBJ1-1 | TRBV29-1 | few | . | CSVVRAGAFF | TGCAGCGTTGTAAGGGCGGGAGCTTTCTTT
TRBJ2-1 | TRBV6-2/TRBV6-3 | once | TRBD2 | CASSPLRVRASASGALNEQFF | TGTGCCAGCAGTCCCCTGAGGGTTAGGGCTTCGGCTAGCGGGGCTCTCAATGAGCAGTTCTTC
TRBJ2-3 | TRBV24-1 | . | . | CATSEVTETGTDTQYF | TGTGCCACCAGTGAAGTGACGGAAACAGGGACCGATACGCAGTATTTT
TRBJ1-1 | TRBV20-1 | . | . | CSAKRGIEAFF | TGCAGTGCTAAACGCGGGATTGAAGCTTTCTTT
TRBJ1-5 | TRBV6-2/TRBV6-3 | . | . | CASHLYGNQPQHF | TGTGCCAGTCATTTATACGGCAATCAGCCCCAGCATTTT
TRBJ2-7 | TRBV18 | few | TRBD1 | CASQKTGEHEQYF | TGTGCCAGCCAAAAGACAGGGGAGCACGAGCAGTACTTC
TRBJ1-4 | TRBV6-4 | . | . | CASSDSPGRKLFF | TGTGCCAGCAGTGACTCTCCCGGGAGAAAACTGTTTTTT
TRBJ2-3 | TRBV25-1 | . | . | CASARGLTDTQYF | TGTGCCAGCGCTCGCGGGCTCACAGATACGCAGTATTTT
TRBJ2-3 | TRBV7-3 | . | . | CASSLTLTYSTDTQYF | TGTGCCAGCAGCTTAACGTTAACCTATAGCACAGATACGCAGTATTTT
TRBJ2-5 | TRBV7-8 | few | TRBD2 | CASSPGTSGNHREETQYF | TGTGCCAGCAGCCCCGGGACTAGCGGGAACCACAGGGAGGAGACCCAGTACTTC
TRBJ2-7 | TRBV4-1 | few | . | CASSQDYGLYEQYF | TGCGCCAGCAGCCAAGATTACGGGTTATACGAGCAGTACTTC
TRBJ1-1 | TRBV2 | . | . | CASTPERNTEAFF | TGTGCCAGCACCCCGGAGAGGAACACTGAAGCTTTCTTT
TRBJ2-1 | TRBV7-3 | . | . | CASSQQIGASYNEQFF | TGTGCCAGCAGCCAACAGATTGGTGCCAGTTACAATGAGCAGTTCTTC